The 13 T cell receptor beta chains listed next were all sequenced from one sample in a study of prognosis after radiotherapy for stage I lung cancer. The genomic DNA TCR beta CDR3 region underwent two rounds of multiplex PCR. Round-one PCR had primers specific to each TRBV and TRBJ gene. MiXCR was run by TCRdb on the multiplex PCR reads, yielding one entry per CDR3 protein. The sample contains under 75,000 distinct CDR3 sequences, about 25% of which appear only once. The specimen comprised PBMCs, sampled before or after stereotactic body radiation therapy (not recorded which). These receptors came from a donor aged 50 or older with non-small cell lung cancer.

This clonotype was observed at least ten times. This chain uses TRBV28 with TRBJ2-5; perhaps D is TRBD1 or TRBD2 (5 bases each). This CDR3 spans 13 amino acids. Germline V gene data show CDR1 as MDHEN and CDR2 as SYDVKM. V dropped 8 bases and J dropped 4 bases, with 14 bases sitting between them. The CDR3 nucleotides are TGTGCCAGCGGGGGTGAAGAAGGAGAGACCCAGTACTTC. As protein: CASGGEEGETQYF.

Ten or more counts support this clonotype. The chain links TRBV19 to TRBJ1-5; the D gene is possibly TRBD1 (5 bases). Looked up from germline, CDR1 is LNHDA and CDR2 is SQIVND (reference sequence). The V end was cut by 4 bases, the J end by 0 bases, with 10 bases between. The CDR3 loop spans 15 amino acids. For the CDR3, the DNA is TGTGCCAGTAGTACGACAGCTAATAGCAATCAGCCCCAGCATTTT. Protein product: CASSTTANSNQPQHF.

This clonotype occurred many times. The CDR3 DNA reads TGCAGCGTTGACGGACAGGGCGCTACGGAGGGCTACACCTTC. This encodes CSVDGQGATEGYTF. The chain joins TRBV29-1 to TRBJ1-2, with 8 nucleotides matching TRBD1. V lost 3 bases to trimming and J lost 8 bases; unmatched junction nucleotides: 11. Germline loops: CDR1 SQVTM, CDR2 ANQGSEA. The CDR3 has 14 residues. The variable domain in full, completed from reference TRBV29-1 and TRBJ1-2, reads SAVISQKPSRDICQRGTSLTIQCQVDSQVTMMFWYRQQPGQSLTLIATANQGSEATYESGFVIDKFPISRPNLTFSTLTVSNMSPEDSSIYLCSVDGQGATEGYTFGSGTRLTVV.

This clonotype is termed medium-sized (0.01 to 0.1%). The rearrangement joins TRBV6-1 to TRBJ1-6, with D hard to call. Trimming cost V 7 bases and J 7 bases, with 11 bases left between them. CDR1 and CDR2 from the germline V gene are MNHNS and SASEGT. The CDR3 is made up of 13 amino acids. In DNA, the CDR3 is TGTGCCAGCATCCGGGGAGGGAATTCACCCCTCCACTTT. It codes for CASIRGGNSPLHF.

The J gene is TRBJ1-2, the V gene TRBV20-1; 10 nucleotides match TRBD1. Germline lookup yields CDR1 DFQATT and CDR2 SNEGSKA (reference sequence). CDR3 size: 12 residues. With 4 bases clipped from V and 8 bases from J, the junction kept 4 bases outside the gene matches. CDR3 DNA sequence: TGCAGTGCTACGACAGGGGGCGACGGCTACACCTTC. Translating it yields CSATTGGDGYTF.

This clonotype appeared many times. J is TRBJ2-3 and V is TRBV10-3; unclear D gene. The CDR3 totals 13 residues. The germline V gene encodes CDR1 ENHRY and CDR2 SYGVKD. V was clipped by 2 bases and J by 0 bases, with 3 bases between them. The CDR3 DNA follows: TGTGCCATCAGTGAGGACAGCACAGATACGCAGTATTTT. Its protein is CAISEDSTDTQYF.

This clonotype was observed at least ten times. The V and J genes are TRBV11-2 and TRBJ2-3, with 9 bases that match TRBD1. The V and J ends lost 0 bases and 2 bases, in that order; junction bases with no gene match: 3. The germline gives CDR1 SGHAT, CDR2 FQNNGV. The CDR3 extends over 16 amino acids. The CDR3 is CASSLDPQGATDTQYF. CDR3 in DNA: TGTGCCAGCAGCTTAGACCCACAGGGGGCCACAGATACGCAGTATTTT.

This clonotype was counted many times. The chain is built from TRBV9 and TRBJ2-5; a weak D match, TRBD2 (5 bases). Trimming pared 0 bases from V and 2 bases from J, leaving 8 bases between. Germline V lookup: CDR1 SGDLS, CDR2 YYNGEE. The CDR3 sequence is 14 residues long. The CDR3 DNA reads as TGTGCCAGCAGCGTAGGAGGGTGGCAAGAGACCCAGTACTTC. This sequence encodes CASSVGGWQETQYF.

This clonotype was seen repeatedly, ten times or more. The V and J genes are TRBV6-1 and TRBJ1-1, with TRBD1 identical over 10 bases. The V and J ends lost 7 bases and 4 bases, in that order; junction bases with no gene match: 9. Germline CDR1 and CDR2: MNHNS and SASEGT. The CDR3 totals 15 residues. This CDR3 reads CASTTRDRGTTEAFF. The CDR3 DNA follows: TGTGCCAGCACCACCCGGGACAGGGGAACCACTGAAGCTTTCTTT.

This clonotype was observed at least ten times. This chain connects TRBV18 to TRBJ2-7; 8 bases map to TRBD1. This CDR3 has 14 amino acids. CDR1 and CDR2 (germline): KGHSH, LQKENI. With V trimmed by 2 bases and J by 2 bases, 2 bases remained unmatched. As DNA, the CDR3 is TGTGCCAGCTCACCAGGGGACAGGCCCTACGAGCAGTACTTC. Translating gives CASSPGDRPYEQYF.

This clonotype was seen ten or more times. The J gene is TRBJ1-4, the V gene TRBV7-9; D remains unclear. The germline V and J ends were trimmed by 5 bases and 2 bases, with 12 bases remaining between them. The V gene's germline CDR1 is SEHNR and CDR2 FQNEAQ (reference sequence). This CDR3 is built from 15 residues. This CDR3 reads CASSPSRPTNEKLFF. The DNA of the CDR3 is TGTGCCAGCAGCCCCAGTCGGCCCACTAATGAAAAACTGTTTTTT. Based on the CDR3 plus reference TRBV7-9 and TRBJ1-4, the full variable domain is DTGVSQNPRHKITKRGQNVTFRCDPISEHNRLYWYRQTLGQGPEFLTYFQNEAQLEKSRLLSDRFSAERPKGSFSTLEIQRTEQGDSAMYLCASSPSRPTNEKLFFGSGTQLSVL.

This clonotype was recorded at least ten times. V and J are TRBV7-2 and TRBJ1-1; TRBD1 agrees at 8 bases. The CDR3 runs to 15 residues. Germline V lookup: CDR1 SGHTA, CDR2 FQGNSA. Trimming at V came to 4 bases and at J to 5 bases, leaving 9 bases not matched to a gene. Here the CDR3 reads CASSSYGQGWTEAFF. CDR3 bases: TGTGCCAGCAGCTCATACGGACAGGGCTGGACTGAAGCTTTCTTT.

This clonotype was seen repeatedly, ten times or more. The chain uses TRBV2 and TRBJ1-1; perhaps TRBD1 as D (6 bases). Trimming removed 3 bases at V and 4 bases at J, with 12 bases between. CDR3 length: 14 amino acids. Germline values: CDR1 SNHLY, CDR2 FYNNEI. CDR3 DNA: TGTGCCAGCAGTGATAGGGGGACGACCACTGAAGCTTTCTTT. Amino acids: CASSDRGTTTEAFF. The entire variable domain, with the rest obtained from reference TRBV2 and TRBJ1-1, is as follows: EPEVTQTPSHQVTQMGQEVILRCVPISNHLYFYWYRQILGQKVEFLVSFYNNEISEKSEIFDDQFSVERPDGSNFTLKIRSTKLEDSAMYFCASSDRGTTTEAFFGQGTRLTVV.